This T cell receptor beta chain emerged from a study of T cells after yellow fever vaccination. Study-wide findings and caveats: Subsequent booster samples again held most clones from primary vaccination (roughly 95% CD4, 88% CD8).

As to this clonotype: Its antigen is as yet unknown.

Using its own MiXCR run on the 5' RACE reads, TCRdb lists one record per CDR3 protein. The profile covers about 400,000 distinct CDR3 sequences, with roughly 6.1% appearing a single time and roughly 15% taken by the ten largest. Sequences were derived from PBMCs, sampled 5 days after the yellow fever booster vaccination. The clonotype was recovered from a man aged 25 to 40 who received the YFV17D yellow fever vaccine.

The CDR3 loop reads CSVKSHEQYF. The CDR3, as DNA: TGCAGCGTTAAATCTCACGAGCAGTACTTC. J is TRBJ2-7 and V is TRBV29-1; D gene ambiguous. The CDR3 consists of 10 residues. Germline V gene lookup returns CDR1 SQVTM and CDR2 ANQGSEA. V was trimmed by 5 bases and J by 5 bases, leaving 7 bases between them.